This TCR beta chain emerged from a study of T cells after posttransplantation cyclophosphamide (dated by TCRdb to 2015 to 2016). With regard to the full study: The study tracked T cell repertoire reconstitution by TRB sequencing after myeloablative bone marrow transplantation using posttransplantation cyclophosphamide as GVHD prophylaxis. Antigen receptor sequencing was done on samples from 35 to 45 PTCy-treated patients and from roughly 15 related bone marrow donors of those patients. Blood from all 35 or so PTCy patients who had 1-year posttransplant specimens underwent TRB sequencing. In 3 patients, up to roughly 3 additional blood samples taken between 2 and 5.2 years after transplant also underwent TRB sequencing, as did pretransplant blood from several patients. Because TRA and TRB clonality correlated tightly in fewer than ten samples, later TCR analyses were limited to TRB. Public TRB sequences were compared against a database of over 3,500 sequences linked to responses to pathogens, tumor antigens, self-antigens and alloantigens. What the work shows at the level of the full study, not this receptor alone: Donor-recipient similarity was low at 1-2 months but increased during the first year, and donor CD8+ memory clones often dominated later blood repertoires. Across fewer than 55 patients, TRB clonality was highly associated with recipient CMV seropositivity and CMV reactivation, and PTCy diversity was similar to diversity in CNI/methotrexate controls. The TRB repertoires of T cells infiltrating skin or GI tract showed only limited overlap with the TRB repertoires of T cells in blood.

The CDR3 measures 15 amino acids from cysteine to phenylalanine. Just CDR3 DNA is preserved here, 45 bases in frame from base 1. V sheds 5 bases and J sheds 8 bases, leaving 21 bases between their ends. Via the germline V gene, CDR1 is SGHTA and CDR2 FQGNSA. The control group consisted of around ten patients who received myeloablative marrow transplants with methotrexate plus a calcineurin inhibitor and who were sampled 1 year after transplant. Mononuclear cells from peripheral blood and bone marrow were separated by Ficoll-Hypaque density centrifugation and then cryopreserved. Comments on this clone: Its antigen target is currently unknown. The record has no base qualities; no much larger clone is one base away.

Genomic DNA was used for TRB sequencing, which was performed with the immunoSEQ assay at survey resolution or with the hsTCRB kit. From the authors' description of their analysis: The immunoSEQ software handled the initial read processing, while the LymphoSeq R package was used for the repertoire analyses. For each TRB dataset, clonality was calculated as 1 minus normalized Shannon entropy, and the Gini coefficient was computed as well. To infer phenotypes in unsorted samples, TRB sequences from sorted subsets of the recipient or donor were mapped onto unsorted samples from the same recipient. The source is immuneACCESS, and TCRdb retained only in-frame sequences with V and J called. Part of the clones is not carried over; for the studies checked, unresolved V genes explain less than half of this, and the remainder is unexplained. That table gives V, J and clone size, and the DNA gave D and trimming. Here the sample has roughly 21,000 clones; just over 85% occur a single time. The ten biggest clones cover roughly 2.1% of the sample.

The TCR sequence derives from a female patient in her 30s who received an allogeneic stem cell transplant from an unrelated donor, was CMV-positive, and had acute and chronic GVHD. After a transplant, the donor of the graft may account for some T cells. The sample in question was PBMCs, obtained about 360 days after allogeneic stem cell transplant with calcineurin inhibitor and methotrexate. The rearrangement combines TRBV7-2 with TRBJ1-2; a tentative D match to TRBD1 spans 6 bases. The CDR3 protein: CASSLVGGADGGYTF. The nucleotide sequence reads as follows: TGTGCCAGCAGCCTAGTGGGGGGGGCGGACGGAGGCTACACCTTC.